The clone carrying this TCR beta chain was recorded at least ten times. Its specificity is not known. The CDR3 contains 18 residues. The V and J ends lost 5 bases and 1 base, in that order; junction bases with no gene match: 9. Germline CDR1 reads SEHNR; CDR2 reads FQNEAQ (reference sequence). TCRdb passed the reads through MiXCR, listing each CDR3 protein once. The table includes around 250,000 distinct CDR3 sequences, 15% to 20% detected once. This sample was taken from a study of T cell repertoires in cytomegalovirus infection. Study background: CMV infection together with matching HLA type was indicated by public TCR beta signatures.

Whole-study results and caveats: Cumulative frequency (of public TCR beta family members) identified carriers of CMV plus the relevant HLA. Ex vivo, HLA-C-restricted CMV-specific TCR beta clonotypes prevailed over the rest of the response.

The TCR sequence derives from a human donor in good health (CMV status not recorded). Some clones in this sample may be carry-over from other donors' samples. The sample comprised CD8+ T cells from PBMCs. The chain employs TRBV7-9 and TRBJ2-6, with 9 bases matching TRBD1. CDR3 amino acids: CASSPRQGVRSGANVLTF. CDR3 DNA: TGTGCCAGCAGCCCCCGACAGGGGGTACGTTCTGGGGCCAACGTCCTGACTTTC.